This T cell receptor beta chain was observed in a study of T cells in Graves' hyperthyroidism and ophthalmopathy. For the study at large: Peripheral blood specimens were obtained at initial diagnosis, prior to any treatment.

Germline assignment: CDR1 SGHDT and CDR2 YYEEEE. CDR3 length equals 15 residues. J gave up 9 bases and V 4 bases, and 4 bases lay outside the gene matches. Researchers took RNA transcripts and amplified the TCR beta CDR3 regions from them. The primer set for the first-round RT-PCR of the TCR CDR3 was HTBI. MiXCR was run by TCRdb on the multiplex PCR reads, yielding one entry per CDR3 protein. Of some 550,000 distinct CDR3 sequences listed, approximately 15% are singletons. This clonotype was observed many times. Its matching antigen is unknown. General study results and limits: Model output signaled ophthalmopathy a median roughly 6.5 months ahead of onset. Researchers found most expanded thyroid clonotypes above 0.001 in blood as well.

Sequencing input: blood. The chain uses TRBV5-6 and TRBJ2-1; 16 nucleotides agree with TRBD2. The sequence derives from a woman in her thirties or forties with Graves' ophthalmopathy. The CDR3 protein is CASSTGLAGGGEQFF. The CDR3 nucleotides read TGTGCCAGCAGCACGGGACTAGCGGGAGGGGGTGAGCAGTTCTTC.